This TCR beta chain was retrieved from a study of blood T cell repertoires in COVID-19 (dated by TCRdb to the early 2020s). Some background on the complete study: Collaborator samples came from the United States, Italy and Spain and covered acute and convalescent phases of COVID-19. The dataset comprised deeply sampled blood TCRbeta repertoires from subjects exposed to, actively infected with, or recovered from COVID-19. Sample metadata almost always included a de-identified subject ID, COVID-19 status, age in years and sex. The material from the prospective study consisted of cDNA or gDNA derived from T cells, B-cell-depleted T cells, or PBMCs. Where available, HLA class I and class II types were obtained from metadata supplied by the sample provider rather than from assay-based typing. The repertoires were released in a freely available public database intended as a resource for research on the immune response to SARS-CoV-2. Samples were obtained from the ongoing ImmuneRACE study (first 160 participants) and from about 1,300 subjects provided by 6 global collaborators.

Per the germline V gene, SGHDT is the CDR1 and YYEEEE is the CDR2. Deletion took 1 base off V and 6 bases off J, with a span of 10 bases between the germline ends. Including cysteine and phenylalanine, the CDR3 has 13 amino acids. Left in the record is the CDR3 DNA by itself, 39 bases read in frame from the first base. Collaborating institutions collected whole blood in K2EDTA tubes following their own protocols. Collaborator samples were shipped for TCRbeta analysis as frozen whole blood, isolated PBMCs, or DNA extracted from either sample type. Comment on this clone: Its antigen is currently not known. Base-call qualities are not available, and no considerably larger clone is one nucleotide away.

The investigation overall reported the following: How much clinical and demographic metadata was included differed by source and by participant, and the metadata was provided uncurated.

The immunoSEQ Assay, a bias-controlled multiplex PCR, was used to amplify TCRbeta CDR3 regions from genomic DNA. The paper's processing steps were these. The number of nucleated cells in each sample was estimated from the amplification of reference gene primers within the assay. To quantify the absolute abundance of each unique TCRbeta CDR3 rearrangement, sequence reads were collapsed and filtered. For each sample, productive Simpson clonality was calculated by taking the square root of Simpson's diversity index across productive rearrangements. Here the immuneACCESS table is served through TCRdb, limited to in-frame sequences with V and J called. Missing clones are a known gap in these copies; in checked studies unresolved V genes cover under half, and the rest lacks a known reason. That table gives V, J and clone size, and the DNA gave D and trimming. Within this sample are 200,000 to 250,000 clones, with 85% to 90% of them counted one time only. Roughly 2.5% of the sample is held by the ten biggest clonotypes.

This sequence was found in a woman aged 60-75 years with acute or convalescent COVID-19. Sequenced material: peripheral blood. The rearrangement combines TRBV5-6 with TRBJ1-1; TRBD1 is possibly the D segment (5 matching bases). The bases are TGTGCCAGCAGCTTGAGGGGAACGTCTGAAGCTTTCTTT. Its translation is CASSLRGTSEAFF.